These 26 T cell receptor beta chains share one sample of origin, sequenced in a study of cytomegalovirus exposure and HLA in healthy donors (dated by TCRdb to about 2017). The method behind the library was the immunoSEQ multiplex PCR assay. Drawn from immuneACCESS, this table holds only the in-frame rearrangements with V and J called that TCRdb kept. Clones are partly lost; checked studies trace under half to an unresolved V gene and leave the rest unexplained. A total of a few hundred thousand clones appear in this sample, roughly 88% of them only once. The ten largest clonotypes hold about 0.8% of the sample. The material sequenced was PBMCs. The receptors derive from a woman aged 18-29 years in good health and CMV-seronegative.

V usage is TRBV2 and J usage is TRBJ2-3; 7 bases align to TRBD1. Germline V gives CDR1 SNHLY, CDR2 FYNNEI. This CDR3 has 18 amino acids. V gave up 4 bases and J gave up 5 bases; unmatched junction bases: 18. The CDR3 protein is CASSVAPGGLGSVDTQYF. CDR3 sequence (DNA): TGTGCCAGCAGTGTCGCACCAGGGGGTCTTGGTTCGGTAGATACGCAGTATTTT.

A single count supports this clone. The rearrangement joins TRBV19 to TRBJ1-5, with D possibly matching TRBD1 (6 bases). The CDR3 covers 15 residues. V was clipped by 3 bases and J by 3 bases, with 12 bases between them. Germline CDR1 and CDR2: LNHDA and SQIVND (reference sequence). This chain's CDR3 is CASSMGHLLNQPQHF. Here the CDR3 DNA reads TGTGCCAGTAGTATGGGACACCTCCTCAATCAGCCCCAGCATTTT.

This sequence joins TRBV10-3 and TRBJ1-2; D perhaps matches TRBD1 (6 bases). From germline, CDR1 is ENHRY and CDR2 SYGVKD. This CDR3 is 15 amino acids long. V was cut by 3 bases and J by 0 bases, with 11 bases left in between. The CDR3 here is CAISEESGANYGYTF. CDR3 nucleotides: TGTGCCATCAGTGAAGAATCAGGGGCTAACTATGGCTACACCTTC.

The chain employs TRBV11-3 and TRBJ2-2; TRBD1 agrees at 12 bases. V trimming: 5 bases; J trimming: 6 bases; junction bases outside the gene matches: 10. This CDR3 is built from 17 residues. Germline V gene data show CDR1 as SGHNT and CDR2 as YENEEA. The CDR3 region is CASSPHPGQGAPGELFF. In DNA, the CDR3 is TGTGCCAGCAGCCCGCACCCGGGACAGGGGGCCCCCGGGGAGCTGTTTTTT.

The chain joins TRBV18 to TRBJ1-1, with 8 bases lining up with TRBD1. Unmatched junction bases numbered 2, after V lost 1 base and J lost 1 base. CDR1 is KGHSH and CDR2 is LQKENI in the germline V gene. The CDR3 covers 15 residues. The CDR3 sequence: CASSPLTGENTEAFF. The CDR3 DNA reads TGTGCCAGCTCACCACTGACAGGGGAGAACACTGAAGCTTTCTTT.

A note on this clone: The sample has other DNA sequences that encode this CDR3 too. The chain links TRBV6-5 to TRBJ1-2; 9 bases match TRBD1. The CDR3 has 15 residues. The germline CDR1 and CDR2 sequences are MNHEY and SVGAGI. Trimming took 2 bases from V and 4 from J; bases not matched to a gene: 5. CDR3 loop: CASSYRGQGVYGYTF. In nucleotides, the CDR3 is TGTGCCAGCAGTTACCGGGGACAGGGTGTCTATGGCTACACCTTC.

J is TRBJ2-7 and V is TRBV6-6; D gene uncertain. From germline, CDR1 is MNHNY and CDR2 SVGAGI (reference sequence). Trimming took 4 bases from V and 2 from J, leaving 12 bases between them. This CDR3 contains 14 residues. CDR3 DNA sequence: TGTGCCAGCAGTTCCAACCCAGAGGCCTACGAGCAGTACTTC. Amino acids: CASSSNPEAYEQYF.

V usage is TRBV6-1 and J usage is TRBJ2-1; TRBD2 agrees at 7 bases. Trimming removed 2 bases from V and 1 base from J; junction bases left unmatched: 11. Germline V CDR1 and CDR2: MNHNS, SASEGT. The CDR3 sequence is 18 residues long. In DNA, the CDR3 is TGTGCCAGCAGTGAACACCGACCGGGAGGAGGATCCTACAATGAGCAGTTCTTC. Translation: CASSEHRPGGGSYNEQFF.

This clone was observed a few times. The CDR3 DNA follows: TGTGCCAGCAACCGGGACACGACTAACTATGGCTACACCTTC. It codes for CASNRDTTNYGYTF. The rearrangement links TRBV6-1 to TRBJ1-2, with D tentatively TRBD1 (6 bases). This CDR3 comprises 14 residues. V was trimmed by 7 bases and J by 0 bases, leaving 12 bases between them. Per germline, CDR1 MNHNS and CDR2 SASEGT.

This clone was seen just once. The CDR3 DNA sequence: TGTGCCAGCAGTTTAAATCTGCGCTTGACTAATGAAAAACTGTTTTTT. Encoded protein: CASSLNLRLTNEKLFF. The J gene is TRBJ1-4, the V gene TRBV27; D call uncertain. The CDR3 consists of 16 residues. In germline, CDR1 is MNHEY, CDR2 SMNVEV (reference sequence). V lost 2 bases and J lost 2, with 12 bases in between.

This chain uses TRBV28 with TRBJ2-7; 7 bases align to TRBD2. Germline loops: CDR1 MDHEN, CDR2 SYDVKM. This CDR3 has 16 residues. V was pared by 7 bases and J by 4 bases, with 16 bases of the junction left unmatched. CDR3 loop: CASTPPVVAGRYEQYF. CDR3 bases: TGTGCCAGCACCCCTCCGGTGGTAGCGGGCCGATACGAGCAGTACTTC.

This rearrangement joins TRBV4-1 to TRBJ1-4; D not resolved. In germline, CDR1 is MGHRA, CDR2 YSYEKL. The CDR3 is made up of 15 amino acids. Trimming stripped 3 bases from V and 7 bases from J, with 15 bases between. CDR3 bases: TGCGCCAGCAGCCATGCTGGAGGGAGGGCTGAAAAACTGTTTTTT. This codes for CASSHAGGRAEKLFF.

The chain links TRBV19 to TRBJ2-7; 13 bases line up with TRBD2. The CDR3 runs to 16 residues. J lost 2 bases, V lost 5 bases, and 6 bases had no gene match. The V gene's germline CDR1 is LNHDA and CDR2 SQIVND (reference sequence). The CDR3 nucleotides read TGTGCCAGTAGTTTCGGGACTAGCGGGACTACCTACGAGCAGTACTTC. Residues: CASSFGTSGTTYEQYF.

This clone was counted a few times. The chain joins TRBV20-1 to TRBJ1-1; TRBD1 might be the D (5 bases). Germline V gives CDR1 DFQATT, CDR2 SNEGSKA (reference sequence). The CDR3 extends over 9 amino acids. V was pared by 7 bases and J by 10 bases, with 10 bases between. CDR3 DNA: TGCAGTGTTGCAGGGCGAGCTTTCTTT. Translated, it gives CSVAGRAFF.

This chain connects TRBV2 to TRBJ2-2; D unresolved. Germline CDR1 reads SNHLY; CDR2 reads FYNNEI. V lost 6 bases, J lost 0 bases, and 11 bases lay in between. CDR3 length: 15 amino acids. The CDR3: CASSPRRTNTGELFF. In DNA form, the CDR3 reads TGTGCCAGCAGCCCTAGACGGACGAACACCGGGGAGCTGTTTTTT.

This clone appeared a single time. The gene calls are TRBV6-5 and TRBJ1-4; D is ambiguous. V was trimmed by 3 bases and J by 4 bases, leaving 9 bases between them. The CDR3 is 14 residues long. Germline CDR1 and CDR2: MNHEY and SVGAGI. The CDR3 spells CASSYGQVNEKLFF. CDR3 DNA: TGTGCCAGCAGTTATGGGCAAGTTAATGAAAAACTGTTTTTT.

In its sample, this clone was seen once. CDR3 in DNA: TGCGCCAGCAGCCCAGGCGGGACTAGCGGGAAACGGGGCACAGATACGCAGTATTTT. Translating it yields CASSPGGTSGKRGTDTQYF. The V gene is TRBV4-1, the J gene TRBJ2-3, with TRBD2 matching over 13 bases. From germline, CDR1 is MGHRA and CDR2 YSYEKL. Unmatched junction bases numbered 11, after V lost 4 bases and J lost 1 base. The CDR3 has 19 amino acids.

CDR3 bases: TGTGCCAGCAGTTTAGGACAGCGCCCGCGGGCTTTCTTT. It codes for CASSLGQRPRAFF. The genes are TRBV28 and TRBJ1-1, with D tentatively TRBD1 (6 bases). The germline gives CDR1 MDHEN, CDR2 SYDVKM. V gave up 2 bases and J gave up 11 bases, with 15 bases separating them. The CDR3 runs 13 residues.

The rearrangement links TRBV11-3 to TRBJ2-3; TRBD2 is a possible D gene (5 bases). Per the germline V gene, CDR1 is SGHNT and CDR2 is YENEEA. V gave up 5 bases and J gave up 0 bases, with 18 bases separating them. The CDR3 loop spans 17 amino acids. The CDR3 DNA reads TGTGCCAGCAGCCTCCATTCCTCTAGCACTAGCACAGATACGCAGTATTTT. It codes for CASSLHSSSTSTDTQYF.

This clone was counted only a few times. The J gene is TRBJ2-2, the V gene TRBV19; 12 bases match TRBD2. V shed 3 bases and J 8 bases; nucleotides not matched to a gene: 10. This CDR3 has 17 amino acids. CDR1 and CDR2 from the germline V gene are LNHDA and SQIVND (reference sequence). This CDR3 reads CASSILLLAGGVGELFF. The CDR3 nucleotides read TGTGCCAGTAGTATTTTGTTACTAGCGGGAGGCGTTGGGGAGCTGTTTTTT.

This clone was observed a single time. V gene TRBV13 combines with J gene TRBJ2-1; 12 nucleotides line up with TRBD2. The junction had 4 bases not matched to a gene; V was cut back by 5 bases and J by 14 bases. This CDR3 comprises 12 residues. CDR1 and CDR2 (germline): PRHDT, FYEKMQ (reference sequence). For the CDR3, the DNA is TGTGCCAGCAGCCCGACTAGCGGGAGTGAGTTCTTC. Encoded protein: CASSPTSGSEFF.

This chain joins TRBV7-9 and TRBJ2-7, with D unresolved. Germline CDR1 is SEHNR and CDR2 is FQNEAQ (reference sequence). The CDR3 totals 13 residues. V was cut by 2 bases and J by 1 base, with 6 bases left in between. The CDR3, as DNA: TGTGCCAGCAGCTTACCTAGTTCCTACGAGCAGTACTTC. It encodes CASSLPSSYEQYF.

The V and J genes are TRBV28 and TRBJ2-1; the D gene is possibly TRBD2 (6 bases). CDR1 MDHEN and CDR2 SYDVKM come from the germline V gene. Trimming took off 11 bases at V and 4 bases at J, with 12 bases between the two ends. The CDR3 loop spans 12 amino acids. CDR3 coding DNA: TGTGCCGCTGGGGGGATTTACAATGAGCAGTTCTTC. Its protein product is CAAGGIYNEQFF.

The gene calls are TRBV9 and TRBJ2-3; tentatively, D is TRBD2 (6 bases). This CDR3 region has 18 residues. Germline-derived CDR1 and CDR2 are SGDLS and YYNGEE. V was shortened by 0 bases and J by 1 base, with 18 bases between the two germline ends. This chain's CDR3 is CASSVDPIGRYRTDTQYF. CDR3 in DNA: TGTGCCAGCAGCGTAGACCCCATCGGGAGATATCGCACAGATACGCAGTATTTT.

V is TRBV15 and J is TRBJ1-5; TRBD1 might be the D (6 bases). This CDR3 has 13 amino acids. V was cut by 6 bases and J by 8 bases, with 14 bases left in between. Germline CDR1 reads LNHNV; CDR2 reads YYDKDF (reference sequence). The CDR3 DNA reads TGTGCCACCAGTCAAACAGGGCCGGAGCCCCAGCATTTT. Translation gives CATSQTGPEPQHF.

The V call is TRBV6-6, the J call TRBJ2-7; no clear D. Germline CDR1 MNHNY, CDR2 SVGAGI (reference sequence). With 2 bases removed from V and 1 base from J, the gap between germline ends came to 9 bases. The CDR3 totals 14 residues. CDR3 loop: CASSYEPSSYEQYF. The DNA of the CDR3 is TGTGCCAGCAGTTACGAGCCCTCGTCCTACGAGCAGTACTTC.